The T cell receptor (beta chain) under discussion was sequenced for a study of cytomegalovirus exposure and HLA in healthy donors. Study in general: From donors who were HLA-typed, an early data release held about 85 million unique TCRs.

Study-wide results and limits: About 87% or about 30% of the time was how often most TCR beta V segments were productive, according to an earlier analysis. Many donors shared some public TCRs, even though most TCR sequences were rare.

With regard to this clone: As yet, its antigen is unknown.

This CDR3 comprises 14 residues. V was shortened by 1 base and J by 1 base, with 9 bases between the two germline ends. Germline V gene sequence: CDR1 SGDLS, CDR2 YYNGEE. The PCR employed 60 Vbeta primers together with 13 Jbeta primers. Clones were sequenced by immunoSEQ multiplex PCR, and TCRdb holds only the in-frame ones, with some missing. The sample includes 100,000 to 150,000 clones, 60% to 85% of them seen just once. This TCR came from a young man in good health and CMV-seronegative. Sequenced sample: PBMCs. The chain uses TRBV9 and TRBJ2-7; maybe TRBD2 (5 bases). Here the CDR3 reads CASSVREWSYEQYF. The CDR3 DNA is TGTGCCAGCAGCGTAAGGGAGTGGTCCTACGAGCAGTACTTC.